The 7 T cell receptor beta chains below were found in one sample sequenced in a study of T cells in Graves' hyperthyroidism and ophthalmopathy. Authors of the study amplified TCR beta CDR3 regions from RNA transcripts. HTBI primers were employed in a first-round RT-PCR of the TCR CDR3. From the multiplex PCR reads, TCRdb called clonotypes with MiXCR, one entry per CDR3 protein. The repertoire includes about 700,000 distinct CDR3 sequences, 12% to 15% of them detected once, and 10% sits in the top ten. Material for sequencing was blood. Every receptor here comes from a woman between 18 and 30 years old with Graves' hyperthyroidism.

As to this clonotype: Relative to the germline gene, one junction end is altered; a read error may explain this. The chain is built from TRBV6-1 and TRBJ1-5; D unresolved. The V gene's germline CDR1 is MNHNS and CDR2 SASEGT. CDR3 length: 14 amino acids. CDR3 in DNA: TGTGCCAGCAGGGAAGCCGGTAGCAATCAGCCCCAGCATTTT. Amino acids: CASREAGSNQPQHF.

With respect to this clonotype: One end of the junction fails to match germline, which may point to a read error. This chain joins TRBV10-3 and TRBJ2-3, with a weak D call TRBD2 (6 bases). The CDR3 consists of 16 residues. Germline V gene sequence: CDR1 ENHRY, CDR2 SYGVKD. CDR3 residues: CAISGDRDSSTNTQYF. The CDR3 nucleotides are TGTGCCATCAGTGGGGATCGGGACTCCTCCACAAATACGCAGTATTTT.

This clonotype was counted many times. CDR3 loop: CASSYSATRVTSYEQYF. The CDR3 DNA reads TGTGCCAGCAGTTACTCCGCAACCCGGGTGACGTCCTACGAGCAGTACTTC. The J gene is TRBJ2-7, the V gene TRBV6-5; D is ambiguous. CDR1 and CDR2 (germline): MNHEY, SVGAGI. This CDR3 spans 17 amino acids. Deletions cut 0 bases from V and 1 base from J, with 16 bases between.

The chain has TRBV6-5 and TRBJ1-1; D is unclear. Between the trimmed V and J ends, which lost 2 bases and 0 bases, there was a span of 7 bases. The germline V gene has CDR1 MNHEY and CDR2 SVGAGI. CDR3 length: 14 amino acids. For the CDR3, the DNA is TGTGCCAGCAGTTACACCACAGTGAACACTGAAGCTTTCTTT. It encodes CASSYTTVNTEAFF.

This clonotype was detected many times. V gene TRBV20-1 combines with J gene TRBJ1-5; tentatively, D is TRBD1 (6 bases). Germline V gene sequence: CDR1 DFQATT, CDR2 SNEGSKA (reference sequence). The V gene lost 6 bases and the J gene lost 0 bases, with 15 bases spanning the gap. The CDR3 length is 15 residues. The CDR3 DNA sequence: TGCAGTGCCAAGCCTACAGGGTATAGCAATCAGCCCCAGCATTTT. Amino acid sequence: CSAKPTGYSNQPQHF.

This clonotype was observed many times. V and J are TRBV6-2 or TRBV6-3 and TRBJ2-1; 11 nucleotides align to TRBD2. J was trimmed by 0 bases and V by 6 bases; bases with no gene match: 7. This CDR3 region has 17 residues. Germline loops: CDR1 MNHEY, CDR2 SVGEGT. The CDR3 sequence is CASRRLAGTSSYNEQFF. The CDR3 DNA reads TGTGCCAGCAGACGACTAGCGGGGACGAGCTCCTACAATGAGCAGTTCTTC.

The gene calls are TRBV18 and TRBJ2-1; weak D call: TRBD2 (6 bases). Germline V gene data show CDR1 as KGHSH and CDR2 as LQKENI. This CDR3 is 17 amino acids long. V lost 3 bases to trimming and J lost 3 bases, with 18 bases between them. The CDR3 nucleotides read TGTGCCAGCTCACCGGGAGCGGGCAGTCTGAGCTACAATGAGCAGTTCTTC. Translating gives CASSPGAGSLSYNEQFF. The full variable domain, with the rest looked up from reference TRBV18 and TRBJ2-1, is NAGVMQNPRHLVRRRGQEARLRCSPMKGHSHVYWYRQLPEEGLKFMVYLQKENIIDESGMPKERFSAEFPKEGPSILRIQQVVRGDSAAYFCASSPGAGSLSYNEQFFGPGTRLTVL.